The 31 T cell receptor beta chains listed next were all sequenced from one sample in a study of T cells expressing NK-cell markers. TCRdb reprocessed the 5' RACE reads, with one entry per CDR3 protein and no DNA. This sample carries about 260,000 distinct CDR3 sequences, with around 0.37% going to the ten biggest clones. The sample consisted of blood T cells: a sorted CD56 or NKG2C T cell subset, CD4+ or CD8+ T cells, or bulk PBMC T cells (not recorded which). These receptor sequences come from a man younger than 35 in good health.

The J gene is TRBJ2-7, the V gene TRBV5-6; TCRdb's D gene call, TRBD2, goes unchecked for lack of DNA. This CDR3 is 17 amino acids long. The V gene's germline CDR1 is SGHDT and CDR2 YYEEEE. The CDR3 here is CASSFGTSGPFSYEQYF. Full variable domain (missing parts from reference TRBV5-6 and TRBJ2-7): DAGVTQSPTHLIKTRGQQVTLRCSPKSGHDTVSWYQQALGQGPQFIFQYYEEEERQRGNFPDRFSGHQFPNYSSELNVNALLLGDSALYLCASSFGTSGPFSYEQYFGPGTRLTVT.

The rearrangement joins TRBV28 to TRBJ2-7; TCRdb indicates TRBD2, and absent DNA this call remains unverified. CDR1 is MDHEN and CDR2 is SYDVKM in the germline V gene. CDR3 length: 15 amino acids. CDR3 in amino acids: CASRDQRKPFYEQYF.

This chain uses TRBV7-2 with TRBJ2-1; TCRdb's D gene call, TRBD2, goes unchecked for lack of DNA. Germline-derived CDR1 and CDR2 are SGHTA and FQGNSA. The CDR3 sequence is 16 residues long. The CDR3 spells CASRWTSGQWWDEQFF.

This rearrangement joins TRBV7-9 to TRBJ2-4; TCRdb indicates TRBD1, and absent DNA this call remains unverified. The CDR3 runs to 14 residues. CDR1 and CDR2 (germline): SEHNR, FQNEAQ (reference sequence). CDR3 in amino acids: CASRPSGTGGTQYF.

CDR3 protein: CASSHSGGRSPDTQYF. This chain connects TRBV4-1 to TRBJ2-3; checking the TCRdb D call of TRBD1 is not possible without DNA. The CDR3 consists of 16 residues. CDR1 and CDR2 (germline): MGHRA, YSYEKL.

This chain uses TRBV6-2 or TRBV6-3 with TRBJ2-1; the TCRdb call, TRBD2, lacks DNA for checking. The CDR3 runs 16 residues. Germline V lookup: CDR1 MNHEY, CDR2 SVGEGT. CDR3 in amino acids: CASRKGSSGSYNEQFF.

The rearrangement joins TRBV5-4 to TRBJ2-5. CDR1 and CDR2 (germline): SGHNT, YYREEE (reference sequence). The CDR3 spans 16 residues. This CDR3 reads CASSLDRGVRVETQYF.

This sequence joins TRBV7-2 and TRBJ2-1; TCRdb lists TRBD2, though no DNA is available to test this call. The CDR3 totals 16 residues. Looked up from germline, CDR1 is SGHTA and CDR2 is FQGNSA. CDR3 protein: CASSPLGLAPINEQFF. Full variable domain (rest looked up from reference TRBV7-2 and TRBJ2-1): GAGVSQSPSNKVTEKGKDVELRCDPISGHTALYWYRQSLGQGLEFLIYFQGNSAPDKSGLPSDRFSAERTGGSVSTLTIQRTQQEDSAVYLCASSPLGLAPINEQFFGPGTRLTVL.

The chain combines TRBV11-2 with TRBJ1-1. This CDR3 has 13 residues. Germline V lookup: CDR1 SGHAT, CDR2 FQNNGV. The CDR3 protein is CASSSPRRVRAFF.

V usage is TRBV7-8 and J usage is TRBJ1-5. The CDR3 loop spans 12 amino acids. Germline loops: CDR1 SGHVS, CDR2 FQNEAQ. CDR3 sequence reads: CASSLDFEPQHF.

This chain connects TRBV21-1 to TRBJ2-5; the TRBD1 assignment by TCRdb is unverifiable without DNA. TRBV21-1 is a known pseudogene. The CDR3 sequence is 14 residues long. CDR3 in amino acids: CASSRGQNQETQYF.

The V call is TRBV12-3 or TRBV12-4, the J call TRBJ2-7; the TCRdb D gene call, TRBD2, has no DNA to confirm it. The CDR3 runs 14 residues. CDR3 protein: CASSPGLGGYEQYF.

The V gene is TRBV5-1, the J gene TRBJ2-7; TCRdb calls TRBD1, which cannot be checked without DNA. This CDR3 spans 15 amino acids. CDR1 SGHRS and CDR2 YFSETQ come from the germline V gene. CDR3 region: CASSSPDRVAYEQYF.

This rearrangement joins TRBV6-1 to TRBJ2-7; the D call from TCRdb, TRBD2, cannot be confirmed without DNA. Germline V lookup: CDR1 MNHNS, CDR2 SASEGT. This CDR3 contains 13 residues. The CDR3 loop reads CATSRGQTYEQYF.

The rearrangement joins TRBV6-1 to TRBJ2-2; checking the TCRdb D call of TRBD1 is not possible without DNA. The CDR3 runs 14 residues. Germline V gene sequence: CDR1 MNHNS, CDR2 SASEGT. This CDR3 reads CASRLRPNTGELFF.

The V gene is TRBV18, the J gene TRBJ2-3. The V gene's germline CDR1 is KGHSH and CDR2 LQKENI. The CDR3 has 13 amino acids. The CDR3 is CASSPRVLDTQYF.

The chain has TRBV20-1 and TRBJ1-4; TCRdb selects TRBD1, and the lack of DNA leaves this call unchecked. CDR3 length: 13 amino acids. Germline assignment: CDR1 DFQATT and CDR2 SNEGSKA (reference sequence). Here the CDR3 reads CSAWDSSPEKLFF.

J is TRBJ2-1 and V is TRBV20-1; TCRdb proposes TRBD1, but this gene call is untestable without DNA. Germline lookup yields CDR1 DFQATT and CDR2 SNEGSKA (reference sequence). This CDR3 region has 17 residues. This chain's CDR3 is CSARGTGQGPPSNEQFF.

The gene calls are TRBV7-2 and TRBJ2-5. The CDR3 is made up of 13 amino acids. Germline values: CDR1 SGHTA, CDR2 FQGNSA. This CDR3 is CASSLDASKTQYF.

This chain links TRBV6-5 with TRBJ2-1; TCRdb outputs TRBD1, but without DNA this stays unchecked. This CDR3 has 15 residues. Germline V gene lookup returns CDR1 MNHEY and CDR2 SVGAGI. The CDR3 protein is CASSYWDRGSDEQFF.

The chain couples TRBV2 to TRBJ2-1; the D call of TRBD2 rests on TCRdb alone, since no DNA is present to check it. This CDR3 is 16 amino acids long. Per germline, CDR1 SNHLY and CDR2 FYNNEI. The CDR3 region is CASRMVGLAFANEQFF.

This chain links TRBV20-1 with TRBJ2-1; TCRdb reports TRBD2, a call that lacks DNA to check it against. Germline loops: CDR1 DFQATT, CDR2 SNEGSKA (reference sequence). The CDR3 runs to 15 residues. CDR3 amino acids: CSAPSWFGSYNEQFF.

This chain uses TRBV12-3 or TRBV12-4 with TRBJ1-4; the TCRdb call, TRBD1, lacks DNA for checking. The CDR3 runs 14 residues. The CDR3 here is CASREGALNEKLFF.

The J gene is TRBJ1-2, the V gene TRBV20-1; the TCRdb D gene call, TRBD1, has no DNA to confirm it. The germline gives CDR1 DFQATT, CDR2 SNEGSKA (reference sequence). There are 14 residues in the CDR3. This CDR3 is CSARRWLATDGYTF.

J is TRBJ2-7 and V is TRBV20-1; TCRdb designates TRBD1, a call that cannot be tested without DNA. Per the germline V gene, CDR1 is DFQATT and CDR2 is SNEGSKA (reference sequence). The CDR3 is 13 amino acids. The CDR3 region is CSASRPGADEQYF.

This chain links TRBV11-3 with TRBJ2-7; lacking DNA, the TRBD2 call made by TCRdb goes unchecked. Germline assignment: CDR1 SGHNT and CDR2 YENEEA. The CDR3 has 14 amino acids. This chain's CDR3 is CASSLGAGSYEQYF.

This chain uses TRBV29-1 with TRBJ2-2; TCRdb lists TRBD1, though no DNA is available to test this call. The CDR3 has 14 residues. The V gene's germline CDR1 is SQVTM and CDR2 ANQGSEA. The CDR3 region is CSVGSPRGTGELFF.

This chain links TRBV6-5 with TRBJ2-2. The CDR3 has 18 residues. Germline CDR1 reads MNHEY; CDR2 reads SVGAGI. The CDR3 spells CASSYSITIETHPGELFF.

The J gene is TRBJ1-1, the V gene TRBV29-1; TCRdb gives TRBD1 as the D gene, but with no DNA this cannot be confirmed. Looked up from germline, CDR1 is SQVTM and CDR2 is ANQGSEA. CDR3 length: 12 amino acids. CDR3 loop: CSGGGAGNEAFF.

V gene TRBV6-5 combines with J gene TRBJ2-5; TCRdb designates TRBD1, a call that cannot be tested without DNA. Germline V gene sequence: CDR1 MNHEY, CDR2 SVGAGI. The CDR3 totals 16 residues. This CDR3 reads CASSYQLPRAFETQYF.

The V and J genes are TRBV7-8 and TRBJ2-1. The germline V gene encodes CDR1 SGHVS and CDR2 FQNEAQ. CDR3 size: 13 residues. The CDR3 spells CASSYTSSRGGFF. The variable domain in full, with the rest retrieved from reference TRBV7-8 and TRBJ2-1, is GAGVSQSPRYKVAKRGQDVALRCDPISGHVSLFWYQQALGQGPEFLTYFQNEAQLDKSGLPSDRFFAERPEGSVSTLKIQRTQQEDSAVYLCASSYTSSRGGFFGPGTRLTVL.